This record concerns one T cell receptor beta chain sequence. Profiling relied on immunoSEQ multiplex PCR, and the TCRdb table lists in-frame clones only, not all of them. The sample lists around 220,000 clones; around four fifths were seen once. The data belong to a study of blood T cell repertoires in COVID-19. Germline V gives CDR1 MDHEN, CDR2 SYDVKM. V shed 3 bases and J 6 bases; nucleotides not matched to a gene: 5. The CDR3 extends over 15 amino acids. This receptor was identified in a man aged 25 to 45 with active or convalescent COVID-19. This chain connects TRBV28 to TRBJ2-7; 13 positions match TRBD2. The specimen sequenced was peripheral blood. The CDR3 DNA reads as TGTGCCAGCAGTTTGCGGACTAGCGGGAGTGGCGAGCAGTACTTC. Amino acid sequence: CASSLRTSGSGEQYF.